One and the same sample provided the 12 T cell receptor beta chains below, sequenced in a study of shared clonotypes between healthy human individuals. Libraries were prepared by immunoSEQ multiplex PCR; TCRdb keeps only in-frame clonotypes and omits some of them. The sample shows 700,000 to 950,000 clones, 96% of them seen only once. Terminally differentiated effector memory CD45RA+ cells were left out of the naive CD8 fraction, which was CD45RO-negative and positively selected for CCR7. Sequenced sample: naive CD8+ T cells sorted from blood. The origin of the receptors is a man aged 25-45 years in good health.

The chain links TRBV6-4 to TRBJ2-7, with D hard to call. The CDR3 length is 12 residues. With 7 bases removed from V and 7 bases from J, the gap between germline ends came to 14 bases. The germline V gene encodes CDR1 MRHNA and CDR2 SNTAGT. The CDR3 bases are TGTGCCAGCACCCCAGGTCGTCAAGAGCAGTACTTC. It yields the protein CASTPGRQEQYF.

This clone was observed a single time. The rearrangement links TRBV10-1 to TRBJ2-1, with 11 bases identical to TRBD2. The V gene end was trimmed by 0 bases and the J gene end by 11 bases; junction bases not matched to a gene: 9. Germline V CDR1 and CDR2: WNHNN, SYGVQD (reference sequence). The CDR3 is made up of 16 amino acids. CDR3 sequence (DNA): TGCGCCAGCAGTGAGTCCCGGACTAGCGGGTTCACCCAGCAGTTCTTC. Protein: CASSESRTSGFTQQFF.

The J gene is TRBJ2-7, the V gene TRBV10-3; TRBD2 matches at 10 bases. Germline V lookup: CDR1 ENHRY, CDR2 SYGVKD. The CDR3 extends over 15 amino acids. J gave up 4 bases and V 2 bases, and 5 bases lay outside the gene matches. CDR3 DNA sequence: TGTGCCATCAGTGAGCTAGCGGGAGTTTCGTACGAGCAGTACTTC. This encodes CAISELAGVSYEQYF.

CDR3 region: CASSYTTGPNYEQYF. The CDR3 DNA reads as TGTGCCAGCAGCTATACGACAGGGCCCAACTACGAGCAGTACTTC. V is TRBV5-4 and J is TRBJ2-7; 7 bases agree with TRBD1. With V trimmed by 3 bases and J by 3 bases, 9 bases remained unmatched. The CDR3 has 15 amino acids. The germline V gene has CDR1 SGHNT and CDR2 YYREEE (reference sequence).

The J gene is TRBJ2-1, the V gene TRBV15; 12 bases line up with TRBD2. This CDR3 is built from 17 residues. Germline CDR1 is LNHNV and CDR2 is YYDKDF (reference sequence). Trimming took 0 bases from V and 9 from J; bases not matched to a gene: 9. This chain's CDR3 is CATSRDLAGGPFGEQFF. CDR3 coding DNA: TGTGCCACCAGCAGAGATCTAGCGGGAGGGCCTTTCGGTGAGCAGTTCTTC. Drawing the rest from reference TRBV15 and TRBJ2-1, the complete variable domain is DAMVIQNPRYQVTQFGKPVTLSCSQTLNHNVMYWYQQKSSQAPKLLFHYYDKDFNNEADTPDNFQSRRPNTSFCFLDIRSPGLGDTAMYLCATSRDLAGGPFGEQFFGPGTRLTVL.

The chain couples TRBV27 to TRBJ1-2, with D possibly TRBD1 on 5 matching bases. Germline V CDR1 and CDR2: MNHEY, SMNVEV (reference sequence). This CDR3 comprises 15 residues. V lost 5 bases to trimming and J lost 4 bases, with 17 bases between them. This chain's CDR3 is CASSRTYDLGYGYTF. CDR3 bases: TGTGCCAGCAGTCGGACATACGACCTGGGCTATGGCTACACCTTC.

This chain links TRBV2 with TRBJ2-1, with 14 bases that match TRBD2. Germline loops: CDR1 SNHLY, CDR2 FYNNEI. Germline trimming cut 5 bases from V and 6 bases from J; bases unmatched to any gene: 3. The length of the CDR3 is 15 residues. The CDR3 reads CASSRTSGRFNEQFF. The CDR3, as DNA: TGTGCCAGCAGTAGGACTAGCGGGAGGTTCAATGAGCAGTTCTTC.

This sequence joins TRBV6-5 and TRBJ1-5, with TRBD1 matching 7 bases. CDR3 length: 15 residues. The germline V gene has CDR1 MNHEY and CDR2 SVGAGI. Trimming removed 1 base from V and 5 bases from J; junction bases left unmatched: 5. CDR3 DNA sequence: TGTGCCAGCAGTTACTATGGCAGGGGGGATCAGCCCCAGCATTTT. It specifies CASSYYGRGDQPQHF.

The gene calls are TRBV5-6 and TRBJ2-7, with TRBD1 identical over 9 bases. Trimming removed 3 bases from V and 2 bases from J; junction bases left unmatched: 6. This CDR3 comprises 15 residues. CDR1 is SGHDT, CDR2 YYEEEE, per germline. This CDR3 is CASSWRTGVPYEQYF. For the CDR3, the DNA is TGTGCCAGCAGCTGGAGGACAGGGGTACCCTACGAGCAGTACTTC.

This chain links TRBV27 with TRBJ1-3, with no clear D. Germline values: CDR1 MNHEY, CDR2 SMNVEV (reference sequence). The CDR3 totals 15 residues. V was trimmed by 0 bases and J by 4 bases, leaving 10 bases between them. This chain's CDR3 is CASSLSRGGGNTIYF. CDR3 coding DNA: TGTGCCAGCAGTTTATCGCGGGGTGGGGGAAACACCATATATTTT.

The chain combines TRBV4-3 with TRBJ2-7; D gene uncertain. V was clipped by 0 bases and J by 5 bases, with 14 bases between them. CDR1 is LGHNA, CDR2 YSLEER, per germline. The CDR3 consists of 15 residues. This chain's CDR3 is CASSQDLGIVDEQYF. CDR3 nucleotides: TGCGCCAGCAGCCAAGATCTTGGAATAGTGGACGAGCAGTACTTC.

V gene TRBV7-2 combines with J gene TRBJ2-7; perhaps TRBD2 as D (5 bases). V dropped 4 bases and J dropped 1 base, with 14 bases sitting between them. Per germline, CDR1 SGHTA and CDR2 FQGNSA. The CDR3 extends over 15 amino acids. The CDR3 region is CASSSKDSVSYEQYF. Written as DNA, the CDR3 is TGTGCCAGCAGCTCCAAGGACTCCGTTTCCTACGAGCAGTACTTC.